This T cell receptor (beta chain) was retrieved from a study of blood T cell repertoires in COVID-19. Study context: Acute and convalescent COVID-19 samples came from the United States, Italy and Spain. Sample material is recorded as cDNA or gDNA derived from T cells, B-cell-depleted T cells, or PBMCs.

Germline-derived CDR1 and CDR2 are SEHNR and FQNEAQ (reference sequence). This CDR3 is 15 amino acids long. With 2 bases removed from V and 6 bases from J, the gap between germline ends came to 14 bases. Authors' methods: Amplification from reference gene primers served as the basis for estimated nucleated cell counts. The table came from immunoSEQ multiplex PCR; TCRdb's copy has only in-frame clones and leaves some out. That table is the source of V, J and clone size, and D and trimming were worked out from the DNA. In the table there are tens of thousands of clones, approximately 86% of which are singletons.

The sequenced material came from peripheral blood. This clonotype was sampled from a woman older than 75 with acute or convalescent COVID-19. This chain connects TRBV7-9 to TRBJ2-1, with a possible D match to TRBD1 (5 bases). The CDR3 bases are TGTGCCAGCAGCTTAAAGCCCAGGGTAGGCAATGAGCAGTTCTTC. Protein: CASSLKPRVGNEQFF.